The rows below give T cell receptor beta chains drawn from one sample of a study of T cells in narcolepsy. TCRdb's copy holds only in-frame clones and misses some; the assay was immunoSEQ multiplex PCR. There are several thousand clones in the sample; about 63% occur only once, and roughly a fifth lies in the top ten. The specimen sequenced was CD45RA- memory CD8+ T cells from PBMCs. Every receptor here comes from a human donor with narcolepsy. Each CDR3 is given with its conserved first and last residue. A D gene is named only where the DNA matches it firmly. Size is omitted from some rows. Given values are once, few, many or a class for expanded clones.

V gene: TRBV13; D gene: NA; clone size: few; J gene: TRBJ2-6; CDR3 DNA: TGTGCCAGCAGCTTTTTCAGCTCTGGGGCCAACGTCCTGACTTTC; CDR3 protein: CASSFFSSGANVLTF
V gene: TRBV7-6; D gene: TRBD2; clone size: NA; J gene: TRBJ2-1; CDR3 DNA: TGTGCCAGCAGCTTCGGGAGGGATCCCTACAATGAGCAGTTCTTC; CDR3 protein: CASSFGRDPYNEQFF
V gene: TRBV7-8; D gene: NA; clone size: NA; J gene: TRBJ2-7; CDR3 DNA: TGTGCCAGCAGCTTAGGGACTGGATACGAGCAGTACTTC; CDR3 protein: CASSLGTGYEQYF
V gene: TRBV4-3; D gene: TRBD2; clone size: NA; J gene: TRBJ2-7; CDR3 DNA: TGCGCCAGCAGCCAAGAGCGGGGGGACCCCTACGAGCAGTACTTC; CDR3 protein: CASSQERGDPYEQYF
V gene: TRBV18; D gene: NA; clone size: NA; J gene: TRBJ2-1; CDR3 DNA: TGTGCCAGCTCACCACCGGGTCCTGAGCAGTTCTTC; CDR3 protein: CASSPPGPEQFF
V gene: TRBV5-6; D gene: NA; clone size: NA; J gene: TRBJ2-6; CDR3 DNA: TGTGCCAGCAGCTCGAGTGAATCTGGGGCCAACGTCCTGACTTTC; CDR3 protein: CASSSSESGANVLTF
V gene: TRBV7-9; D gene: NA; clone size: NA; J gene: TRBJ2-7; CDR3 DNA: TGTGCCAGCAGCCGCTACACCTACGAGCAGTACTTC; CDR3 protein: CASSRYTYEQYF
V gene: TRBV6-4; D gene: NA; clone size: NA; J gene: TRBJ2-1; CDR3 DNA: TGTGCCAGCAGTGACCAGGGAGACAGCAATGAGCAGTTCTTC; CDR3 protein: CASSDQGDSNEQFF
V gene: TRBV6-5; D gene: NA; clone size: NA; J gene: TRBJ1-1; CDR3 DNA: TGTGCCGTACGGGACAACCAGGGCACTGAAGCTTTCTTT; CDR3 protein: CAVRDNQGTEAFF
V gene: TRBV9; D gene: NA; clone size: NA; J gene: TRBJ2-1; CDR3 DNA: TGTGCCAGCAGCGTAGTCTCTGGAAATGAGCAGTTCTTC; CDR3 protein: CASSVVSGNEQFF
V gene: TRBV10-3; D gene: NA; clone size: NA; J gene: TRBJ1-2; CDR3 DNA: TGTGCCATCAGACCAGCTAACTATGGCTACACCTTC; CDR3 protein: CAIRPANYGYTF
V gene: TRBV2; D gene: NA; clone size: NA; J gene: TRBJ1-1; CDR3 DNA: TGTGCCAGCAGTGGAGGACAGCGTGAAGCTTTCTTT; CDR3 protein: CASSGGQREAFF
V gene: TRBV6-5; D gene: TRBD2; clone size: NA; J gene: TRBJ2-1; CDR3 DNA: TGTGCCAGCACCGAGGGACTAGGCTCCTACAATGAGCAGTTCTTC; CDR3 protein: CASTEGLGSYNEQFF
V gene: TRBV2; D gene: TRBD2; clone size: NA; J gene: TRBJ2-7; CDR3 DNA: TGTGCCAGCAGAGAGCGGGGGAGCTCCTACGAGCAGTACTTC; CDR3 protein: CASRERGSSYEQYF
V gene: TRBV9; D gene: TRBD1; clone size: large; J gene: TRBJ2-2; CDR3 DNA: TGTGCCAGCAGCCCCGGGACAGGGAACACCGGGGAGCTGTTTTTT; CDR3 protein: CASSPGTGNTGELFF
V gene: TRBV5-1; D gene: TRBD1; clone size: NA; J gene: TRBJ2-1; CDR3 DNA: TGCGCCAGCAGCTTGGCCACAGGGGACGATGAGCAGTTCTTC; CDR3 protein: CASSLATGDDEQFF
V gene: TRBV9; D gene: NA; clone size: NA; J gene: TRBJ1-4; CDR3 DNA: TGTGCCAGCAGCGGGTGGGATGAAAAACTGTTTTTT; CDR3 protein: CASSGWDEKLFF
V gene: TRBV7-2; D gene: TRBD1; clone size: NA; J gene: TRBJ1-1; CDR3 DNA: TGTGCCAGCAGCCAAGAGGGGACAGGGGGCACTGAAGCTTTCTTT; CDR3 protein: CASSQEGTGGTEAFF
V gene: TRBV11-2; D gene: NA; clone size: once; J gene: TRBJ1-3; CDR3 DNA: TGTGCCAGCACCGCCTCTGGAAACACCATATATTTT; CDR3 protein: CASTASGNTIYF
V gene: TRBV6-5; D gene: NA; clone size: NA; J gene: TRBJ1-6; CDR3 DNA: TGTGCCAGCAGTTACTCGGGCATTAATTCACCCCTCCACTTT; CDR3 protein: CASSYSGINSPLHF
V gene: TRBV19; D gene: TRBD2; clone size: NA; J gene: TRBJ2-1; CDR3 DNA: TGTGCCAGTAGCCGCGGGGGGGCCGGGAATGAGCAGTTCTTC; CDR3 protein: CASSRGGAGNEQFF
V gene: TRBV5-1; D gene: NA; clone size: NA; J gene: TRBJ1-4; CDR3 DNA: TGCGCCAGCAGCTTGGCCGGGGGAGAGTTGGAAAAACTGTTTTTT; CDR3 protein: CASSLAGGELEKLFF
V gene: TRBV7-4; D gene: NA; clone size: once; J gene: TRBJ2-7; CDR3 DNA: TGTGCCAGCAGCCCACAGGGATCAACCTACGAGCAGTACTTC; CDR3 protein: CASSPQGSTYEQYF
V gene: TRBV5-6; D gene: TRBD2; clone size: NA; J gene: TRBJ2-5; CDR3 DNA: TGTGCCAGCAGCTTGAGGATAGCGGGGGTAGAGACCCAGTACTTC; CDR3 protein: CASSLRIAGVETQYF
V gene: TRBV7-6; D gene: TRBD1; clone size: few; J gene: TRBJ2-3; CDR3 DNA: TGTGCCAGCAGCTTGACAGGGGGCCTCACAGATACGCAGTATTTT; CDR3 protein: CASSLTGGLTDTQYF
V gene: TRBV5-1; D gene: NA; clone size: few; J gene: TRBJ2-1; CDR3 DNA: TGCGCCAGCAGCTTGGTGGGGGATGAGCAGTTCTTC; CDR3 protein: CASSLVGDEQFF
V gene: TRBV6-5; D gene: NA; clone size: NA; J gene: TRBJ1-2; CDR3 DNA: TGTGCCAGCAGTGAAATGGGGTCCAACTATGGCTACACCTTC; CDR3 protein: CASSEMGSNYGYTF
V gene: TRBV5-6; D gene: TRBD1; clone size: NA; J gene: TRBJ1-3; CDR3 DNA: TGTGCCAGCAGCCTAACAGGGGGCTCTGGAAACACCATATATTTT; CDR3 protein: CASSLTGGSGNTIYF
V gene: TRBV4-3; D gene: NA; clone size: NA; J gene: TRBJ1-4; CDR3 DNA: TGCGCCAGCAGCCCCTCCAGGGGCTCTAATGAAAAACTGCTTTTT; CDR3 protein: CASSPSRGSNEKLLF
V gene: TRBV30; D gene: NA; clone size: NA; J gene: TRBJ2-7; CDR3 DNA: TGTGCCTGGGGGCCCTCCTACGAGCAGTACTTC; CDR3 protein: CAWGPSYEQYF
V gene: TRBV6-5; D gene: TRBD2; clone size: NA; J gene: TRBJ2-2; CDR3 DNA: TGTGCCAGCTCTAGCGGGGAAGACACCGGGGAGCTGTTTTTT; CDR3 protein: CASSSGEDTGELFF
V gene: TRBV6-5; D gene: NA; clone size: few; J gene: TRBJ1-5; CDR3 DNA: TGTGCCAGTGAAGGAGGGGAATCAGCGGCCCAGCATTTT; CDR3 protein: CASEGGESAAQHF
V gene: TRBV7-3; D gene: NA; clone size: NA; J gene: TRBJ2-1; CDR3 DNA: TGTGCCAGCAGCTTAACGGTTCGTCCCACCAACTCCTACAATGAGCAGTTCTTC; CDR3 protein: CASSLTVRPTNSYNEQFF
V gene: TRBV7-9; D gene: NA; clone size: few; J gene: TRBJ2-7; CDR3 DNA: TGTGCCAGCAGCTCCCCTTTAGGATGGGGGGAGCAGTACTTC; CDR3 protein: CASSSPLGWGEQYF
V gene: TRBV7-2; D gene: TRBD1; clone size: NA; J gene: TRBJ2-1; CDR3 DNA: TGTGCCAGCAGCGCCCTGACAGGGGGGCCCGTCAATGAGCAGTTCTTC; CDR3 protein: CASSALTGGPVNEQFF
V gene: TRBV5-1; D gene: NA; clone size: NA; J gene: TRBJ2-5; CDR3 DNA: TGCGCCAGCAGCTTGGGACGGGCCGCTAGGACCCAGTACTTC; CDR3 protein: CASSLGRAARTQYF
V gene: TRBV4-3; D gene: TRBD1; clone size: hyperexpanded; J gene: TRBJ2-7; CDR3 DNA: TGCGCCAGCAGCCAAGATCTGGGGACAGGGGTAGTCTACGAGCAGTACTTC; CDR3 protein: CASSQDLGTGVVYEQYF
V gene: TRBV6-6; D gene: NA; clone size: NA; J gene: TRBJ2-2; CDR3 DNA: TGTGCCAGCAGTTACGGAGCCGTATCCGGGGAGCTGTTTTTT; CDR3 protein: CASSYGAVSGELFF
V gene: TRBV6-6; D gene: TRBD2; clone size: NA; J gene: TRBJ2-1; CDR3 DNA: TGTGCCAGCAGTTACTCGGGCCGGGGGGCCTACAATGAGCAGTTCTTC; CDR3 protein: CASSYSGRGAYNEQFF
V gene: TRBV14; D gene: NA; clone size: few; J gene: TRBJ1-1; CDR3 DNA: TGTGCCACCCACAGGAGGGAGAACACTGAAGCTTTCTTT; CDR3 protein: CATHRRENTEAFF
V gene: TRBV7-2; D gene: NA; clone size: NA; J gene: TRBJ1-1; CDR3 DNA: TGTGCCAGCAGCTTAGGGAGGGATCTGTGGAACACTGAAGCTTTCTTT; CDR3 protein: CASSLGRDLWNTEAFF
V gene: TRBV4-2; D gene: NA; clone size: NA; J gene: TRBJ1-2; CDR3 DNA: TGTGCCAGCAGCCAAGAAAAAGTTCCCAACTATGGCTACACCTTC; CDR3 protein: CASSQEKVPNYGYTF
V gene: TRBV11-1; D gene: NA; clone size: NA; J gene: TRBJ1-4; CDR3 DNA: TGTGCCAGCAGCGCCTACTCGGGCGGGGCTGGTGAAAAACTGTTTTTT; CDR3 protein: CASSAYSGGAGEKLFF
V gene: TRBV4-3; D gene: TRBD1; clone size: NA; J gene: TRBJ2-3; CDR3 DNA: TGCGCCAGCAGCCTGGGACAGGGGTACACAGATACGCAGTATTTT; CDR3 protein: CASSLGQGYTDTQYF
V gene: TRBV30; D gene: NA; clone size: once; J gene: TRBJ2-7; CDR3 DNA: TGTGCCTGGTCAGGGGTGGGTCGGGAGCAGTACTTC; CDR3 protein: CAWSGVGREQYF
V gene: TRBV4-3; D gene: NA; clone size: once; J gene: TRBJ2-1; CDR3 DNA: TGCGCCAGCAGCCAAGCGGGGGAACCATACAATGAGCAGTTCTTC; CDR3 protein: CASSQAGEPYNEQFF
V gene: TRBV9; D gene: TRBD2; clone size: few; J gene: TRBJ2-7; CDR3 DNA: TGTGCCAGCAGGAGGGAGGGGAACTACGAGCAGTACTTC; CDR3 protein: CASRREGNYEQYF